The clone carrying this TCR beta chain was detected a few times. The antigen remains undetermined. The V segment lost 6 bases and the J segment 7 bases; nucleotides outside the gene matches: 15. Germline V gives CDR1 MNHNY, CDR2 SVGAGI (reference sequence). The CDR3 is made up of 15 amino acids. Overall study results and limits: Larger-cohort validation covered only one TCR beta V-J rearrangement.

MiXCR, applied by TCRdb to the 5' RACE reads, yields one record per CDR3 protein. Of tens of thousands of distinct CDR3 sequences listed, about 28% were seen once; the top ten hold approximately 3.2%. The chain employs TRBV6-6 and TRBJ2-7; 7 bases are a match to TRBD1. This receptor was taken from a female donor with breast cancer. The sequencing sample was made of tumor-infiltrating memory CD4+ T cells sorted from the breast tumor. The subset is: memory CD4+ T cells, CD4+CD45RO+CD25-. CDR3 region: CASSEPTGTALEQYF. DNA for the CDR3: TGTGCCAGCAGCGAACCCACCGGGACAGCCTTAGAGCAGTACTTC.